The text below deals with one TCR beta chain. This clonotype was seen many times. The specificity of this receptor is unknown. No qualities accompany the bases; no much larger clone lies one base away. The sample originates from a study of molecular identifiers for immune sequencing clone quantification (dated by TCRdb to the late 2010s). Context from the whole study: For a replicate experiment, RNA from roughly 18,000 or 92,000 naive CD8 T cells was divided into five aliquots, of which four were sequenced. This methods study benchmarked molecular-identifier clustering-based TCR repertoire sequencing (MIDCIRS) and TCR RNA copy counting, using CD8 T cells to do so. Study-wide conclusions, independent of this receptor: A single cell's worth of spiked-in Jurkat TCR RNA was reported detectable even among some 920,000 naive CD8 T cells. Highly expanded clone sizes could be underestimated because identical TCR molecules may share a barcode. When barcode sub-clustering was omitted, TCR diversity was inflated by chimeric consensus sequences, with chimeras reaching as high as 47%. Naive libraries contained spiked-in Jurkat TCR RNA (approximately nine copies' worth), which is not part of the donor repertoire. In CMV-specific effector cells, over 99% of molecules were held by clones above 20 RNA copies, whereas under 1% of molecules were held by such clones in naive cells. About 3.1 recovered TCR RNA copies per cell were obtained by modeling, versus 9 to 10 by digital PCR, implying a capture efficiency of around 28%.

Libraries of naive CD8 T cells were built from anywhere between about 17,000 and 1,000,000 sorted cells, with 10%, 30% or 50% of the purified RNA used. On a BD FACSAria II, naive CD8 T cells were FACS-sorted as CD8+CD4-CCR7+CD45RA+ and collected into RLT Plus buffer. To test detection sensitivity, Jurkat RNA equal to ten TCR copies was added to samples of about 20,000-1,000,000 naive CD8 T cells. Enrichment of CD8 T cells was done with RosetteSep CD8+ T Cell Enrichment Cocktail plus Ficoll-Paque, and ACK red cell lysis came afterward. Trimming takes 8 bases from V and 9 bases from J, and the germline ends sit 11 bases apart. For CDR1 and CDR2, the germline V gene lists LGHNA and YSLEER. The CDR3 numbers 11 residues from cysteine through phenylalanine. Just CDR3 DNA is preserved here, 33 bases in frame from base 1. Libraries were constructed by PCR. Instrument used: NextSeq 500. Preparation of bulk TCR libraries followed a previously described approach, with the TCR primers listed in Table S5. The Qiagen AllPrep DNA/RNA kit was used to purify total RNA. Reads from multiple sequencing runs of the same library were pooled before analysis. The authors processed their data as follows. Reads were retained only if the reads had an exact TCR constant sequence, and the retained reads were trimmed to 150 nt and grouped according to their 12-nt molecular barcodes. Within each barcode group, reads were sub-clustered at a 15% Levenshtein threshold, and quality-weighted consensus sequences were built per RNA molecule. Non-functional sequences were removed, as were lower-count sequences one edit away from another. Based on fitting two negative binomial distributions, any barcode sub-cluster with under 20% of the maximum read count was discarded. TCRdb reanalyzed the raw reads on its own, using fastp at Q25 for trimming and MiXCR for clone calling, and kept in-frame beta chains. For every CDR3 protein sequence, its rows merge into one entry that carries the most common genes and DNA. TCRdb assigned the V and J calls; the authors' analysis was not used. Here the sample has about 40,000 distinct CDR3 sequences; 24% occur a single time. Around 0.97% of the sample is taken by the ten largest.

The rearrangement combines TRBV4-3 with TRBJ2-1; no D gene is confidently identified. The sample consisted of naive CD8+ T cells from blood, with Jurkat cell RNA spiked in. This specimen's cell subset or site label, per the study, means: FACS-sorted CD8+CD4-CCR7+CD45RA+ naive T cells. The origin of this receptor is a human donor in good health. Some libraries in this study had Jurkat cell RNA spiked in. The DNA sequence is TGCGCCAGCGGGATTTACGGTGAGCAGTTCTTC. Its protein is CASGIYGEQFF.